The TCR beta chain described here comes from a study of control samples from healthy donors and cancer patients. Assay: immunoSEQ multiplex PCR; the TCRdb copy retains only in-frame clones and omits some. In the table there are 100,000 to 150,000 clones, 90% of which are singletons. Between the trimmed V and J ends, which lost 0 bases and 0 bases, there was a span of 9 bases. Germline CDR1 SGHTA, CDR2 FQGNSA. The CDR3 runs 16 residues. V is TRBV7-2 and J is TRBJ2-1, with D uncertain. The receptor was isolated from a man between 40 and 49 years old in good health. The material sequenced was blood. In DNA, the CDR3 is TGTGCCAGCAGCTTAGCCCCGAGTGGCTCCTACAATGAGCAGTTCTTC. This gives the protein CASSLAPSGSYNEQFF.